This T cell receptor (beta chain) was identified in a study of blood T cell repertoires in COVID-19. The overall study: Researchers got acute and convalescent COVID-19 samples from the United States, Italy and Spain. PBMCs, B-cell-depleted T cells, or T cells were the source of the cDNA or gDNA that made up the material.

Original handling: From reference gene primer amplification, estimates of nucleated cell counts were derived. Repertoires were generated with immunoSEQ multiplex PCR, while TCRdb's copy carries only in-frame clones and drops some. The V and J calls and clone size come from that table; D and trimming were worked out from the DNA. Of 40,000 or so clones listed, around 90% are singletons. The sequencing sample was made of peripheral blood. The TCR was taken from a man aged 55 to 69 with active or convalescent COVID-19.

The CDR3 region has the DNA TGTGCCAGCAGCGCCCTAGCGGGGGCGAGCTACGAGCAGTACTTC. Its translation is CASSALAGASYEQYF. The V gene is TRBV3-1 (or the pseudogene TRBV3-2), the J gene TRBJ2-7, with 10 bases lining up with TRBD2. The germline gives CDR1 LGHDT, CDR2 YNNKEL (reference sequence). The CDR3 runs 15 residues. Trimming cost V 5 bases and J 3 bases; bases outside gene matches: 7.